The 20 T cell receptor beta chains below come from one sample, sequenced in a study of CD8+ T cells in alopecia areata. Reverse transcription of extracted RNA yielded cDNA, which provided the sequencing template. Profiled with immunoSEQ multiplex PCR; TCRdb holds only in-frame clones, not every one. The table has some 170,000 clones, less than 80% seen once. Sequenced here: CD8+ T cells sorted from blood, sampled at week 0. Receptor source: a human donor with alopecia areata.

The V call is TRBV2, the J call TRBJ2-7, with 8 bases lining up with TRBD1. CDR1 and CDR2 (germline): SNHLY, FYNNEI. This CDR3 is built from 15 residues. Trimming removed 6 bases from V and 3 bases from J; junction bases left unmatched: 10. CDR3 in DNA: TGTGCCAGCAGCGCGACAGGGGTAGTTTTCTACGAGCAGTACTTC. This translates into CASSATGVVFYEQYF.

V is TRBV5-6 and J is TRBJ1-2; 9 bases agree with TRBD1. The CDR3 contains 17 residues. V was pared by 0 bases and J by 4 bases, with 10 bases of the junction left unmatched. Germline V gene lookup returns CDR1 SGHDT and CDR2 YYEEEE. In DNA, the CDR3 is TGTGCCAGCAGCTTGGAATATATGGGACAGGGTGTCTATGGCTACACCTTC. Its translation: CASSLEYMGQGVYGYTF.

This chain joins TRBV15 and TRBJ1-3; D is possibly TRBD1 (5 bases). The CDR3 extends over 16 amino acids. CDR1 is LNHNV, CDR2 YYDKDF, per germline (reference sequence). V lost 0 bases and J lost 3, with 12 bases in between. CDR3 DNA: TGTGCCACCAGCAGAGATCGGGGAGACAGTGGAAACACCATATATTTT. As protein: CATSRDRGDSGNTIYF.

The chain combines TRBV29-1 with TRBJ1-2; D is possibly TRBD1 (5 bases). The germline V gene encodes CDR1 SQVTM and CDR2 ANQGSEA. CDR3 size: 13 residues. V shed 2 bases and J shed 3 bases, with 10 bases lying between them. The CDR3: CSVEPEGHYGYTF. In DNA, the CDR3 is TGCAGCGTTGAACCGGAGGGGCACTATGGCTACACCTTC.

V is TRBV2 and J is TRBJ1-2; 7 bases line up with TRBD1. Germline V gene data show CDR1 as SNHLY and CDR2 as FYNNEI. There are 12 residues in the CDR3. The junction had 6 bases not matched to a gene; V was cut back by 10 bases and J by 4 bases. The CDR3 DNA reads TGTGCCACCACAGGGGAGATCTATGGCTACACCTTC. The encoded protein is CATTGEIYGYTF. Full variable domain (rest looked up from reference TRBV2 and TRBJ1-2): EPEVTQTPSHQVTQMGQEVILRCVPISNHLYFYWYRQILGQKVEFLVSFYNNEISEKSEIFDDQFSVERPDGSNFTLKIRSTKLEDSAMYFCATTGEIYGYTFGSGTRLTVV.

V gene TRBV5-1 combines with J gene TRBJ1-1; D gene ambiguous. This CDR3 has 17 amino acids. V lost 1 base to trimming and J lost 0 bases, with 16 bases between them. The germline V gene encodes CDR1 SGHRS and CDR2 YFSETQ. The CDR3 sequence is CASSLSGSLLMNTEAFF. The CDR3 region has the DNA TGCGCCAGCAGCTTGTCCGGCAGCCTACTTATGAACACTGAAGCTTTCTTT.

This clone was observed once. J is TRBJ1-2 and V is TRBV9, with D unclear. Trimming shortened V by 3 bases and J by 8 bases, and 17 bases separated the two germline ends. Germline CDR1 reads SGDLS; CDR2 reads YYNGEE. The CDR3 runs 14 residues. CDR3: CASSAEGALKGYTF. In DNA form, the CDR3 reads TGTGCCAGCAGCGCGGAGGGAGCGCTTAAGGGCTACACCTTC.

The V gene is TRBV4-2, the J gene TRBJ2-7; D is undetermined. The V and J ends lost 1 base and 2 bases respectively, with 12 bases between them. The V gene's germline CDR1 is LGHNA and CDR2 YNFKEQ. The CDR3 consists of 15 residues. The CDR3 sequence is CASSQGNTITYEQYF. The CDR3 DNA reads as TGTGCCAGCAGCCAAGGAAATACTATAACCTACGAGCAGTACTTC.

This clone occurred once. The chain is built from TRBV7-3 and TRBJ1-2; no reliable D call. Germline V gene sequence: CDR1 SGHTA, CDR2 FQGTGA. Trimming left V 5 bases short and J 0 bases short, with 19 bases between. This CDR3 contains 17 residues. The CDR3 loop is CASSPTSPDGTNYGYTF. For the CDR3, the DNA is TGTGCCAGCAGCCCCACCTCTCCGGACGGAACTAACTATGGCTACACCTTC.

As to this clone: The same CDR3 can be traced to other DNA sequences in this sample. The chain combines TRBV4-1 with TRBJ1-4; D gene ambiguous. Germline-derived CDR1 and CDR2 are MGHRA and YSYEKL. Trimming pared 3 bases from V and 10 bases from J, leaving 12 bases between. CDR3 size: 13 residues. Here the CDR3 reads CASSQESVPKLFF. For the CDR3, the DNA is TGCGCCAGCAGCCAGGAGTCCGTCCCAAAACTGTTTTTT.

This chain joins TRBV2 and TRBJ1-3; tentative D call: TRBD1 (5 bases). Trimming cost V 10 bases and J 0 bases, with 16 bases left between them. CDR3 length: 15 residues. CDR1 SNHLY and CDR2 FYNNEI come from the germline V gene. The CDR3 reads CAKKRDGYSGNTIYF. CDR3 bases: TGTGCCAAAAAACGGGACGGGTACTCTGGAAACACCATATATTTT.

V and J are TRBV7-2 and TRBJ2-2, with TRBD1 matching 10 bases. There are 16 residues in the CDR3. The V gene's germline CDR1 is SGHTA and CDR2 FQGNSA. The V segment lost 3 bases and the J segment 4 bases; nucleotides outside the gene matches: 5. The chain's CDR3 is CASSFPRTGGTGELFF. The CDR3 DNA follows: TGTGCCAGCAGCTTCCCGCGGACAGGGGGCACCGGGGAGCTGTTTTTT.

The V gene is TRBV29-1, the J gene TRBJ2-2; D is undetermined. CDR3 size: 11 residues. CDR1 SQVTM and CDR2 ANQGSEA come from the germline V gene. V shed 2 bases and J shed 6 bases, with 4 bases lying between them. The CDR3 spells CSVEIAGELFF. The CDR3 region has the DNA TGCAGCGTTGAAATTGCCGGGGAGCTGTTTTTT.

This rearrangement joins TRBV15 to TRBJ2-1, with D tentatively TRBD1 (5 bases). This CDR3 region has 12 residues. V lost 8 bases and J 5 bases, leaving 10 bases between the germline ends. CDR1 is LNHNV and CDR2 is YYDKDF in the germline V gene (reference sequence). This CDR3 reads CATGQRDNEQFF. The CDR3 region has the DNA TGTGCCACCGGACAAAGGGACAATGAGCAGTTCTTC.

This clone was counted a few times. The V call is TRBV4-1, the J call TRBJ2-5; 7 bases map to TRBD1. From germline, CDR1 is MGHRA and CDR2 YSYEKL. The CDR3 is made up of 15 amino acids. Trimming took 2 bases from V and 5 from J; bases not matched to a gene: 8. CDR3 loop: CASSQLTGKSETQYF. Here the CDR3 DNA reads TGCGCCAGCAGCCAATTGACAGGGAAGTCGGAGACCCAGTACTTC.

In this sample, this clone turned up a few times. The chain joins TRBV30 to TRBJ2-2; 12 nucleotides match TRBD1. The CDR3 spans 13 residues. CDR1 and CDR2 from the germline V gene are GTSNPN and SVGIG (reference sequence). The CDR3 sequence is CGWDRGLSGELFF. CDR3 DNA: TGTGGTTGGGACAGGGGGCTCTCCGGGGAGCTGTTTTTT.

V usage is TRBV30 and J usage is TRBJ2-6; maybe TRBD1 (5 bases). This CDR3 contains 15 residues. V lost 3 bases and J 0 bases, leaving 9 bases between the germline ends. Germline lookup yields CDR1 GTSNPN and CDR2 SVGIG (reference sequence). CDR3 sequence reads: CAWRTGVSGANVLTF. Here the CDR3 DNA reads TGTGCCTGGAGAACAGGCGTCTCTGGGGCCAACGTCCTGACTTTC.

This clone occurred a few times. V is TRBV5-1 and J is TRBJ2-7; 9 bases fit TRBD1. V was clipped by 3 bases and J by 3 bases; unmatched bases: 7. The length of the CDR3 is 15 residues. Germline V gene data show CDR1 as SGHRS and CDR2 as YFSETQ. This CDR3 is CASSWGDRAVYEQYF. CDR3 nucleotide sequence: TGCGCCAGCAGCTGGGGGGACAGGGCCGTCTACGAGCAGTACTTC.

This chain's CDR3 is CASSGGRETQYF. The CDR3 DNA reads TGTGCCAGCAGTGGGGGTCGGGAGACCCAGTACTTC. The chain has TRBV2 and TRBJ2-5; D unresolved. Germline loops: CDR1 SNHLY, CDR2 FYNNEI. This CDR3 is 12 amino acids long. V was pared by 4 bases and J by 5 bases, with 8 bases between.

CDR3 protein: CASSESRGADTQYF. The CDR3 DNA is TGCGCCAGCAGTGAGTCTCGAGGGGCAGATACGCAGTATTTT. This sequence joins TRBV10-1 and TRBJ2-3; either TRBD1 or TRBD2 may fit D (5 bases each). Germline-derived CDR1 and CDR2 are WNHNN and SYGVQD (reference sequence). The ends were cut back, 0 bases at V and 4 bases at J, with 8 bases in the middle. The CDR3 is 14 residues long.